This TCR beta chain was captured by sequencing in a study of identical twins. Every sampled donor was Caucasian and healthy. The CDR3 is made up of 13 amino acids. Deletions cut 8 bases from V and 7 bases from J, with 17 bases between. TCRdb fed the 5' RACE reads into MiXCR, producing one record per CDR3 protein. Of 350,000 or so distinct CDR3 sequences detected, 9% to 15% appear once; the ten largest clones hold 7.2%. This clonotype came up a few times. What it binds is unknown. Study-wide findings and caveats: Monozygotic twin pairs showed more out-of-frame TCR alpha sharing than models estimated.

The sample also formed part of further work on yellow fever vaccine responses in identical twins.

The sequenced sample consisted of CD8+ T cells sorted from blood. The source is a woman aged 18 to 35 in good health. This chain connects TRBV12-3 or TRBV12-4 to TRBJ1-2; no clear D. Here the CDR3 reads CASDGETYPGYTF. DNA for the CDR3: TGTGCCAGCGATGGGGAAACGTATCCTGGCTACACCTTC.